One sample yielded the 26 T cell receptor beta chains listed below, sequenced in a study of naive and memory T cell subsets. Two oligonucleotides, mixed equimolar, formed the beta constant-region primer covering TRBC1 and TRBC2. Nested alpha and beta constant-region primers with the SP2 primer drove four PCR rounds on ligated cDNA. TCRdb re-called the UMI-ligation and nested PCR reads with MiXCR, one entry per CDR3 protein. Among about 120,000 distinct CDR3 sequences listed, 30% to 45% were seen once. Input material: central memory CD4+ T cells from blood. These receptors came from a human donor in good health.

The V call is TRBV28, the J call TRBJ2-1; maybe TRBD2 (5 bases). Germline values: CDR1 MDHEN, CDR2 SYDVKM. This CDR3 has 14 residues. V lost 7 bases and J 4 bases, leaving 14 bases between the germline ends. CDR3 residues: CASTLAGHYNEQFF. The DNA of the CDR3 is TGTGCCAGCACGTTGGCGGGCCATTACAATGAGCAGTTCTTC.

This clonotype has just one count. The chain employs TRBV6-2 or TRBV6-3 and TRBJ2-7; TRBD1 aligns across 9 bases. CDR1 and CDR2 from the germline V gene are MNHEY and SVGEGT. This CDR3 comprises 15 residues. The junction had 11 bases not matched to a gene; V was cut back by 6 bases and J by 5 bases. CDR3 sequence: CASSTTGTGFDEQYF. The CDR3, as DNA: TGTGCCAGCAGCACGACCGGGACAGGGTTTGACGAGCAGTACTTC.

This clonotype was observed at least ten times. V usage is TRBV30 and J usage is TRBJ2-1, with 10 bases that match TRBD2. V lost 0 bases, J lost 10 bases, and 9 bases stayed unmatched. CDR3 length: 15 residues. Germline CDR1 GTSNPN, CDR2 SVGIG (reference sequence). CDR3 amino acids: CAWSVRGLAGDEQFF. The CDR3 DNA follows: TGTGCCTGGAGTGTACGAGGGCTAGCGGGAGACGAGCAGTTCTTC.

The chain recombines TRBV7-9 with TRBJ2-5; a weak D match, TRBD2 (6 bases). Germline CDR1 reads SEHNR; CDR2 reads FQNEAQ (reference sequence). This CDR3 comprises 15 residues. Trimming cost V 1 base and J 5 bases, with 14 bases left between them. The CDR3 spells CASSLVGGRGETQYF. The CDR3 DNA is TGTGCCAGCAGCTTAGTTGGAGGGCGCGGGGAGACCCAGTACTTC.

This chain links TRBV2 with TRBJ2-3; 7 nucleotides align to TRBD2. CDR1 SNHLY and CDR2 FYNNEI come from the germline V gene. This CDR3 comprises 17 residues. The J segment lost 1 base and the V segment lost 6 bases, leaving 13 bases of the junction unmatched. CDR3 residues: CASRGSIPGGRTDTQYF. In nucleotides, the CDR3 is TGTGCCAGCAGGGGATCGATTCCGGGAGGCCGCACAGATACGCAGTATTTT.

This rearrangement joins TRBV7-2 to TRBJ2-5; unclear D gene. Per germline, CDR1 SGHTA and CDR2 FQGNSA. Trimming removed 5 bases from V and 1 base from J, with 5 bases in between. The CDR3 is 12 residues long. The CDR3 DNA sequence: TGTGCCAGCAGCATCCTCCAAGAGACCCAGTACTTC. Translated: CASSILQETQYF.

This sequence joins TRBV7-9 and TRBJ1-4; D is possibly TRBD1 (5 bases). V was cut by 6 bases and J by 0 bases, with 14 bases left in between. Germline V gives CDR1 SEHNR, CDR2 FQNEAQ (reference sequence). The CDR3 contains 16 residues. CDR3 DNA sequence: TGTGCCAGCAGAAAGGAGGGGTTTACAACTAATGAAAAACTGTTTTTT. Its protein product is CASRKEGFTTNEKLFF.

This chain joins TRBV12-3 or TRBV12-4 and TRBJ1-1; no firm D call. V was clipped by 7 bases and J by 7 bases, with 25 bases between them. The CDR3 sequence is 16 residues long. CDR3 amino acids: CASNLGLRSRVGEAFF. DNA of the CDR3: TGTGCCAGCAATCTCGGACTAAGAAGCCGGGTAGGTGAAGCTTTCTTT.

The count of this clonotype is one. This sequence joins TRBV28 and TRBJ2-1; the match to TRBD2 covers 10 bases. The CDR3 has 15 residues. CDR1 and CDR2 from the germline V gene are MDHEN and SYDVKM. With V trimmed by 6 bases and J by 3 bases, 5 bases remained unmatched. The CDR3 loop is CASSRGLAVYNEQFF. CDR3 nucleotides: TGTGCCAGCAGCCGAGGACTAGCGGTCTACAATGAGCAGTTCTTC.

The chain employs TRBV20-1 and TRBJ1-6; a weak D match, TRBD1 (6 bases). V was trimmed by 3 bases and J by 7 bases, leaving 13 bases between them. CDR3 length: 14 residues. Looked up from germline, CDR1 is DFQATT and CDR2 is SNEGSKA (reference sequence). The CDR3 loop is CSASAGEDNSPLHF. The CDR3, as DNA: TGCAGTGCTAGCGCAGGGGAAGACAATTCACCCCTCCACTTT.

The J gene is TRBJ2-7, the V gene TRBV10-3, with D possibly being TRBD2 (6 bases). Germline V lookup: CDR1 ENHRY, CDR2 SYGVKD. The CDR3 has 12 residues. V dropped 10 bases and J dropped 6 bases, with 16 bases sitting between them. The CDR3 protein is CATGREAGEQYF. In nucleotides, the CDR3 is TGTGCCACCGGGCGGGAAGCTGGCGAGCAGTACTTC.

The rearrangement joins TRBV7-2 to TRBJ2-1, with D possibly called TRBD1 or TRBD2 (5 bases each). Germline loops: CDR1 SGHTA, CDR2 FQGNSA. This CDR3 is 16 amino acids long. The V end lost 0 bases, the J end lost 8 bases, and 17 bases lay between the germline ends. The CDR3 nucleotides are TGTGCCAGCAGCTTAGCTTTAAGTGGGGGTTTCTATGAGCAGTTCTTC. This sequence encodes CASSLALSGGFYEQFF.

This clonotype was seen more than once but under ten times. CDR3 in amino acids: CSVGRTYEQYF. CDR3 DNA: TGCAGCGTTGGACGGACCTACGAGCAGTACTTC. The J gene is TRBJ2-7, the V gene TRBV29-1; unclear D gene. With 4 bases removed from V and 2 bases from J, the gap between germline ends came to 6 bases. Germline CDR1 SQVTM, CDR2 ANQGSEA. The CDR3 sequence is 11 residues long.

This clonotype was picked up many times. The J gene is TRBJ2-3, the V gene TRBV20-1, with 8 bases identical to TRBD1. From germline, CDR1 is DFQATT and CDR2 SNEGSKA (reference sequence). The CDR3 runs to 13 residues. The V segment lost 8 bases and the J segment 3 bases; nucleotides outside the gene matches: 7. The CDR3 region is CSIDRGSTDTQYF. In DNA, the CDR3 is TGCAGTATCGACAGGGGATCTACAGATACGCAGTATTTT.

This clonotype has a handful of counts. The chain uses TRBV7-2 and TRBJ1-1, with TRBD1 identical over 7 bases. The CDR3 spans 13 residues. The V segment lost 3 bases and the J segment 4 bases; nucleotides outside the gene matches: 2. CDR1 and CDR2 (germline): SGHTA, FQGNSA. CDR3 residues: CASSFNRGTEAFF. CDR3 DNA sequence: TGTGCCAGCAGCTTTAACAGGGGCACTGAAGCTTTCTTT.

This clonotype occurred a few times. V and J are TRBV28 and TRBJ1-1; D is possibly TRBD1 (6 bases). Germline CDR1 reads MDHEN; CDR2 reads SYDVKM. The CDR3 totals 13 residues. Trimming cost V 8 bases and J 3 bases, with 13 bases left between them. CDR3 DNA: TGTGCCAGCGTACGCAGGGGATACACTGAAGCTTTCTTT. This codes for CASVRRGYTEAFF. The whole variable domain, filled in from reference TRBV28 and TRBJ1-1, reads DVKVTQSSRYLVKRTGEKVFLECVQDMDHENMFWYRQDPGLGLRLIYFSYDVKMKEKGDIPEGYSVSREKKERFSLILESASTNQTSMYLCASVRRGYTEAFFGQGTRLTVV.

J is TRBJ2-6 and V is TRBV30; D gene unclear. CDR1 and CDR2 from the germline V gene are GTSNPN and SVGIG (reference sequence). Trimming cost V 0 bases and J 4 bases, with 10 bases left between them. The CDR3 runs 15 residues. The CDR3 spells CAWSVTLVGANVLTF. For the CDR3, the DNA is TGTGCCTGGAGTGTAACCCTGGTGGGGGCCAACGTCCTGACTTTC.

J is TRBJ2-5 and V is TRBV9; no firm D call. Trimming stripped 4 bases from V and 1 base from J, with 14 bases between. The CDR3 has 15 amino acids. Germline V lookup: CDR1 SGDLS, CDR2 YYNGEE. The CDR3 nucleotides read TGTGCCAGCAGCTATCGACACGCACCCCAAGAGACCCAGTACTTC. Amino acids: CASSYRHAPQETQYF.

The rearrangement uses TRBV25-1 and TRBJ2-1; D ambiguous. Germline loops: CDR1 MGHDK, CDR2 SYGVNS. V was pared by 3 bases and J by 13 bases, with 16 bases between. The CDR3 has 13 residues. CDR3 bases: TGTGCCAGCAGTGACAGTAAGTCGGACCGCCAGTTCTTC. Protein: CASSDSKSDRQFF.

This clonotype was recorded a few times. V and J are TRBV10-3 and TRBJ2-1; 8 bases fit TRBD1. V lost 1 base, J lost 8 bases, and 7 bases stayed unmatched. The germline CDR1 and CDR2 sequences are ENHRY and SYGVKD. The CDR3 runs to 15 residues. The CDR3 sequence: CAISELQGARDEQFF. The CDR3 bases are TGTGCCATCAGTGAGTTGCAGGGGGCACGCGATGAGCAGTTCTTC.

The CDR3 region is CASSQGPRSSGNTIYF. The CDR3 DNA reads as TGCGCCAGCAGCCAAGGTCCCCGGAGCTCTGGAAACACCATATATTTT. This chain uses TRBV4-1 with TRBJ1-3, with D unclear. Trimming shortened V by 1 base and J by 0 bases, and 10 bases separated the two germline ends. From germline, CDR1 is MGHRA and CDR2 YSYEKL. There are 16 residues in the CDR3.

The V call is TRBV18, the J call TRBJ2-5, with TRBD2 as a possible D gene (5 bases). Germline-derived CDR1 and CDR2 are KGHSH and LQKENI. Trimming took 6 bases from V and 3 from J, leaving 11 bases between them. There are 13 residues in the CDR3. The CDR3 sequence is CASSRTHKETQYF. CDR3 nucleotides: TGTGCCAGCTCTCGGACTCATAAAGAGACCCAGTACTTC.

The chain uses TRBV12-3 or TRBV12-4 and TRBJ1-1; D is uncertain. CDR3 length: 11 amino acids. With 8 bases removed from V and 0 bases from J, the gap between germline ends came to 4 bases. CDR3 bases: TGTGCCAGCGCCATGAACACTGAAGCTTTCTTT. It specifies CASAMNTEAFF.

This rearrangement joins TRBV20-1 to TRBJ2-1, with a weak D call TRBD2 (6 bases). The V end was cut by 5 bases, the J end by 7 bases, with 12 bases between. Germline CDR1 and CDR2: DFQATT and SNEGSKA (reference sequence). There are 12 residues in the CDR3. The CDR3 coding sequence is TGCAGTGCTCCCCTTCGGGGGAATGAGCAGTTCTTC. It encodes CSAPLRGNEQFF.

V and J are TRBV10-3 and TRBJ2-3; no firm D call. V was shortened by 9 bases and J by 6 bases, with 16 bases between the two germline ends. Germline lookup yields CDR1 ENHRY and CDR2 SYGVKD. This CDR3 is built from 13 residues. CDR3 region: CAISKSVGDTQYF. CDR3 bases: TGTGCCATTTCGAAAAGCGTAGGGGATACGCAGTATTTT.

The rearrangement joins TRBV2 to TRBJ2-1; D gene unclear. V was cut by 7 bases and J by 6 bases, with 13 bases left in between. There are 13 residues in the CDR3. Germline CDR1 reads SNHLY; CDR2 reads FYNNEI. The chain's CDR3 is CASNGRTGNEQFF. CDR3 nucleotides: TGTGCCAGCAACGGTCGGACGGGCAATGAGCAGTTCTTC.